Below are 19 T cell receptor beta chains sequenced from a single sample in a study of Ad26.COV2.S vaccination and SARS-CoV-2 variants. Treatment reported: roughly 19 received Ad26.COV2.S at low or high dose, single or two shots; roughly 5 received placebo; per-sample allocation not given. Repertoires come from day 63 after the first vaccine or placebo injection. Repertoires were generated with immunoSEQ multiplex PCR, while TCRdb's copy carries only in-frame clones and drops some. The profile covers over 400,000 clones, with about 90% appearing a single time and 1.5% to 2% taken by the ten largest. Specimen: peripheral blood, collected in a trial of Ad26.COV2.S vaccine versus placebo. All receptors derive from a person between 18 and 65 years old who received the Ad26.COV2.S COVID-19 vaccine or a placebo.

The chain employs TRBV7-9 and TRBJ2-3, with TRBD1 matching over 7 bases. Germline loops: CDR1 SEHNR, CDR2 FQNEAQ (reference sequence). This CDR3 is built from 16 residues. The V segment lost 3 bases and the J segment 0 bases; nucleotides outside the gene matches: 6. The CDR3 sequence is CASSFRQGPSTDTQYF. Here the CDR3 DNA reads TGTGCCAGCAGCTTCCGACAGGGCCCTAGCACAGATACGCAGTATTTT.

The rearrangement joins TRBV18 to TRBJ1-5; D may be TRBD1 (5 bases). V lost 4 bases and J lost 3, with 16 bases in between. Per the germline V gene, CDR1 is KGHSH and CDR2 is LQKENI. There are 16 residues in the CDR3. CDR3 in amino acids: CASSLWGPPDNQPQHF. CDR3 sequence (DNA): TGTGCCAGCTCACTCTGGGGACCGCCAGACAATCAGCCCCAGCATTTT.

This chain joins TRBV2 and TRBJ1-4; D is undetermined. With 8 bases removed from V and 8 bases from J, the gap between germline ends came to 12 bases. Germline-derived CDR1 and CDR2 are SNHLY and FYNNEI. The CDR3 loop spans 12 amino acids. The CDR3 reads CASYLGWEKLFF. CDR3 coding DNA: TGTGCCAGCTATCTTGGGTGGGAAAAACTGTTTTTT. The full variable domain, in which reference TRBV2 and TRBJ1-4 provide the parts outside the CDR3, is EPEVTQTPSHQVTQMGQEVILRCVPISNHLYFYWYRQILGQKVEFLVSFYNNEISEKSEIFDDQFSVERPDGSNFTLKIRSTKLEDSAMYFCASYLGWEKLFFGSGTQLSVL.

The chain employs TRBV15 and TRBJ2-7; D is possibly TRBD1 (5 bases). From germline, CDR1 is LNHNV and CDR2 YYDKDF (reference sequence). CDR3 length: 14 amino acids. Between the trimmed V and J ends, which lost 5 bases and 0 bases, there was a span of 11 bases. The DNA for the CDR3 is TGTGCCACCAGCCAGGGCGGCAACTCCTACGAGCAGTACTTC. It specifies CATSQGGNSYEQYF. Supplemented by reference TRBV15 and TRBJ2-7, the full variable domain reads DAMVIQNPRYQVTQFGKPVTLSCSQTLNHNVMYWYQQKSSQAPKLLFHYYDKDFNNEADTPDNFQSRRPNTSFCFLDIRSPGLGDTAMYLCATSQGGNSYEQYFGPGTRLTVT.

The chain employs TRBV28 and TRBJ1-4, with D possibly matching TRBD1 (5 bases). Germline V lookup: CDR1 MDHEN, CDR2 SYDVKM. The germline V and J ends were trimmed by 7 bases and 10 bases, with 16 bases remaining between them. The CDR3 contains 13 residues. DNA of the CDR3: TGTGCCAGCATTGGTGGGTCCGGGGGAAAACTGTTTTTT. This gives the protein CASIGGSGGKLFF.

Comments on this clone: The sample contains more than one DNA sequence encoding this CDR3. The J gene is TRBJ2-3, the V gene TRBV19, with 12 bases that match TRBD2. V dropped 6 bases and J dropped 5; count of bases not matched to a gene: 6. The CDR3 spans 15 residues. The V gene's germline CDR1 is LNHDA and CDR2 SQIVND (reference sequence). DNA for the CDR3: TGTGCCAGTAGCCCTAGCGGGGGGGCTGGAGATACGCAGTATTTT. This gives the protein CASSPSGGAGDTQYF.

The chain is built from TRBV11-2 and TRBJ1-2, with 7 bases fitting TRBD1. The V gene end was trimmed by 4 bases and the J gene end by 6 bases; junction bases not matched to a gene: 11. The CDR3 contains 15 residues. Germline-derived CDR1 and CDR2 are SGHAT and FQNNGV. The CDR3 region is CASSSLSGGGNGYTF. In DNA, the CDR3 is TGTGCCAGCAGCTCCCTATCCGGAGGGGGCAATGGCTACACCTTC.

The gene calls are TRBV6-2 or TRBV6-3 and TRBJ2-7, with D maybe TRBD2 (6 bases). V lost 4 bases, J lost 2 bases, and 9 bases lay in between. CDR1 and CDR2 (germline): MNHEY, SVGEGT. The CDR3 has 13 residues. The CDR3 DNA sequence: TGTGCCAGCAGTTTGCCGGGGGCCTACGAGCAGTACTTC. This codes for CASSLPGAYEQYF.

This chain joins TRBV29-1 and TRBJ2-1, with 9 nucleotides matching TRBD2. Germline CDR1 and CDR2: SQVTM and ANQGSEA. J was trimmed by 7 bases and V by 7 bases; bases with no gene match: 5. The CDR3 is 12 residues long. CDR3 protein: CSAPAGGNEQFF. Here the CDR3 DNA reads TGCAGCGCTCCGGCGGGGGGGAATGAGCAGTTCTTC.

The chain recombines TRBV9 with TRBJ2-5, with no clear D. Germline V gene lookup returns CDR1 SGDLS and CDR2 YYNGEE. Trimming stripped 0 bases from V and 2 bases from J, with 11 bases between. The CDR3 length is 15 residues. CDR3 nucleotide sequence: TGTGCCAGCAGCGTAGCCCCCGGGTCACAAGAGACCCAGTACTTC. Its translation is CASSVAPGSQETQYF.

This chain connects TRBV9 to TRBJ1-2; no firm D call. Looked up from germline, CDR1 is SGDLS and CDR2 is YYNGEE. This CDR3 spans 14 amino acids. V lost 0 bases, J lost 2 bases, and 8 bases lay in between. The DNA for the CDR3 is TGTGCCAGCAGCGTAGCTGAGGCGAACTATGGCTACACCTTC. Its translation: CASSVAEANYGYTF. Drawing the rest from reference TRBV9 and TRBJ1-2, the complete variable domain is DSGVTQTPKHLITATGQRVTLRCSPRSGDLSVYWYQQSLDQGLQFLIQYYNGEERAKGNILERFSAQQFPDLHSELNLSSLELGDSALYFCASSVAEANYGYTFGSGTRLTVV.

The chain combines TRBV25-1 with TRBJ2-7, with 8 bases matching TRBD1. The CDR3 is made up of 15 amino acids. The germline V gene encodes CDR1 MGHDK and CDR2 SYGVNS. The V gene end was trimmed by 2 bases and the J gene end by 5 bases; junction bases not matched to a gene: 8. CDR3 in amino acids: CASSESDRGPNEQYF. The CDR3 nucleotides read TGTGCCAGCAGTGAAAGTGACAGGGGCCCCAACGAGCAGTACTTC.

The chain is built from TRBV27 and TRBJ2-1; tentative D call: TRBD1 (5 bases). The CDR3 totals 14 residues. Per germline, CDR1 MNHEY and CDR2 SMNVEV (reference sequence). V was clipped by 6 bases and J by 2 bases, with 11 bases between them. The DNA of the CDR3 is TGTGCCAGCAGAAAACAAGGGGCCTACAATGAGCAGTTCTTC. This codes for CASRKQGAYNEQFF.

The chain combines TRBV7-2 with TRBJ2-1; D may be TRBD2 (6 bases). The germline V gene encodes CDR1 SGHTA and CDR2 FQGNSA. This CDR3 contains 16 residues. Trimming took 1 base from V and 2 from J, leaving 12 bases between them. In DNA form, the CDR3 reads TGTGCCAGCAGCTTAGGGGCGGGAAAGACCTACAATGAGCAGTTCTTC. Amino acids: CASSLGAGKTYNEQFF.

The rearrangement links TRBV6-4 to TRBJ2-2; TRBD2 matches at 7 bases. The CDR3 loop spans 17 amino acids. Germline V lookup: CDR1 MRHNA, CDR2 SNTAGT. V lost 4 bases, J lost 3 bases, and 11 bases stayed unmatched. CDR3 nucleotides: TGTGCCAGCAGTGTGAGCGGGGACCCTAAGGACACCGGGGAGCTGTTTTTT. Translated, it gives CASSVSGDPKDTGELFF.

This chain links TRBV6-2 or TRBV6-3 with TRBJ1-1; no firm D call. The germline CDR1 and CDR2 sequences are MNHEY and SVGEGT. The germline V and J ends were trimmed by 2 bases and 6 bases, with 22 bases remaining between them. This CDR3 is 17 amino acids long. CDR3 nucleotides: TGTGCCAGCAGTTACGCCTGGGGTAGGGAAAGTATTGCTGAAGCTTTCTTT. Protein: CASSYAWGRESIAEAFF.

This sequence joins TRBV7-9 and TRBJ2-3; 9 bases agree with TRBD1. The V segment lost 8 bases and the J segment 2 bases; nucleotides outside the gene matches: 11. CDR1 SEHNR and CDR2 FQNEAQ come from the germline V gene (reference sequence). CDR3 length: 16 residues. CDR3 sequence reads: CASFLMTGGVTDTQYF. In nucleotides, the CDR3 is TGTGCCAGCTTCTTGATGACAGGGGGAGTCACAGATACGCAGTATTTT.

The V gene is TRBV5-4, the J gene TRBJ2-3; 13 bases map to TRBD2. Unmatched junction bases numbered 15, after V lost 3 bases and J lost 5 bases. In germline, CDR1 is SGHNT, CDR2 YYREEE (reference sequence). CDR3 length: 19 amino acids. This CDR3 reads CASSSPLLAGGPSEDTQYF. The CDR3 DNA follows: TGTGCCAGCAGCTCCCCATTACTAGCGGGGGGGCCGAGTGAAGATACGCAGTATTTT.

Details on this clone: The same CDR3 also results from other DNA sequences found in this sample. CDR3 sequence reads: CASSLASSYEQYF. The CDR3 nucleotides are TGTGCCAGCAGTTTGGCCAGTTCCTACGAGCAGTACTTC. V is TRBV27 and J is TRBJ2-7; no firm D call. Between the trimmed V and J ends, which lost 3 bases and 1 base, there was a span of 7 bases. This CDR3 comprises 13 residues. Germline CDR1 MNHEY, CDR2 SMNVEV (reference sequence).